This T cell receptor (beta chain) was observed in a study of T cell responses to AZD1222 COVID-19 vaccine. The CDR3 contains 15 residues. Deletions cut 0 bases from V and 6 bases from J, with 14 bases between. CDR1 and CDR2 (germline): LGHNA, YNFKEQ. The repertoire was sequenced with immunoSEQ multiplex PCR; TCRdb's copy has only in-frame clones and lacks some. Here the sample spans more than 100,000 clones, over 85% being singletons. J is TRBJ1-2 and V is TRBV4-2; unclear D gene. The starting material was peripheral blood, obtained on day 0 of AZD1222 vaccination. The clonotype was recovered from an adult in good health. CDR3 nucleotides: TGTGCCAGCAGCCAAGATCTGAATAACCCCCATGGCTACACCTTC. Translation gives CASSQDLNNPHGYTF.